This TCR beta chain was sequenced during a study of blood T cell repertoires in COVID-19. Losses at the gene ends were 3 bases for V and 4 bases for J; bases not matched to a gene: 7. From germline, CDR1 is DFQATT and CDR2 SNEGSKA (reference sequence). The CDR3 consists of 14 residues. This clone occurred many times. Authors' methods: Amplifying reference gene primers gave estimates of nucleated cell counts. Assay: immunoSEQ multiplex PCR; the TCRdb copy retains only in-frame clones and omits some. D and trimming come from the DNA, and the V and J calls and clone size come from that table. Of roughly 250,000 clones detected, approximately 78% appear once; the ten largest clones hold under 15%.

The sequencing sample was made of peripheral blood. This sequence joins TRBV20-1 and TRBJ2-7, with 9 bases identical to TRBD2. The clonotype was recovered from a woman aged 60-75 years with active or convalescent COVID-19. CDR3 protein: CSASPSGGNYEQYF. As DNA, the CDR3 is TGCAGTGCTAGTCCCAGCGGGGGGAATTACGAGCAGTACTTC.